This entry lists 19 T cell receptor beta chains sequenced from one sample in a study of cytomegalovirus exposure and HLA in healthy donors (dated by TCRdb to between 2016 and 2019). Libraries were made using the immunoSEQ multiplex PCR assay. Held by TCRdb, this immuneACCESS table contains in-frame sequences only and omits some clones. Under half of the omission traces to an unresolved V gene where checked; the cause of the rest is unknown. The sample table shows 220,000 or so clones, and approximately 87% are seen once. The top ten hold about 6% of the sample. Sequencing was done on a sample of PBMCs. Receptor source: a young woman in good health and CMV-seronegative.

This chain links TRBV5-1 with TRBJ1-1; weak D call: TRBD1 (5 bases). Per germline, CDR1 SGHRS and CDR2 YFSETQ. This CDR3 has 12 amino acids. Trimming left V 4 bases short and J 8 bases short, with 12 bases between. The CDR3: CASSGTGAEAFF. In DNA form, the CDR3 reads TGCGCCAGCAGCGGCACAGGAGCGGAAGCTTTCTTT.

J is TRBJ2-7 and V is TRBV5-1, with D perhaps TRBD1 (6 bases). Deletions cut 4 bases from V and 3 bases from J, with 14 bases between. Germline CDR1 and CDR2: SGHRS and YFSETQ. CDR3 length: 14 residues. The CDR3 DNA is TGCGCCAGCAGCCTCCCGGGACAAAACTACGAGCAGTACTTC. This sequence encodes CASSLPGQNYEQYF.

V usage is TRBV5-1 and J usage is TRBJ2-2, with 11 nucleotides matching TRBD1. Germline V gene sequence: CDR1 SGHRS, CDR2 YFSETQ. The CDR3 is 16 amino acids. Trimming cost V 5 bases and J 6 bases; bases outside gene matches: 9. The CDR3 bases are TGCGCCAGCAGTCCTACCCGGACAGGGGGCCCCGGGGAGCTGTTTTTT. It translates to CASSPTRTGGPGELFF.

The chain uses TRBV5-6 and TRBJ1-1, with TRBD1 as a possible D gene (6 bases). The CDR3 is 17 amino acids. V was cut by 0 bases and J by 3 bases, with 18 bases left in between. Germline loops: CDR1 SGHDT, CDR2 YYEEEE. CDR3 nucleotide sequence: TGTGCCAGCAGCTTGGCCTACGGTCCACAGGGAGACACTGAAGCTTTCTTT. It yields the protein CASSLAYGPQGDTEAFF. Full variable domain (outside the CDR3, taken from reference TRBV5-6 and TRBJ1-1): DAGVTQSPTHLIKTRGQQVTLRCSPKSGHDTVSWYQQALGQGPQFIFQYYEEEERQRGNFPDRFSGHQFPNYSSELNVNALLLGDSALYLCASSLAYGPQGDTEAFFGQGTRLTVV.

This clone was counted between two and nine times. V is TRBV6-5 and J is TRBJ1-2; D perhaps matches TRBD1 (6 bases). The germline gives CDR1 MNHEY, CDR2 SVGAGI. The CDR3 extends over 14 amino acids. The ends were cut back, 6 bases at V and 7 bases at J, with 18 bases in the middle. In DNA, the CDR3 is TGTGCCAGCAGACTGGACAGCCTAACCGGTGGCTACACCTTC. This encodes CASRLDSLTGGYTF.

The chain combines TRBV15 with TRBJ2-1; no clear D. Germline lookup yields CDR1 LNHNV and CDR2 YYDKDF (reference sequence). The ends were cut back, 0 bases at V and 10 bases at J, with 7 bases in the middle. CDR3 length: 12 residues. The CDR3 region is CATSRDTGEQFF. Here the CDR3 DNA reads TGTGCCACCAGCAGAGATACGGGCGAGCAGTTCTTC.

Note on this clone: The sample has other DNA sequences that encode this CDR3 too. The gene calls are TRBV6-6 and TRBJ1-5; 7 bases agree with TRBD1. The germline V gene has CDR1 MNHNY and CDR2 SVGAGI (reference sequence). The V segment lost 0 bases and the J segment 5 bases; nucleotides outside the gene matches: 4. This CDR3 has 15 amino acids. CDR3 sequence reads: CASSYSRQGDQPQHF. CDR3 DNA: TGTGCCAGCAGTTACTCGAGGCAGGGGGATCAGCCCCAGCATTTT.

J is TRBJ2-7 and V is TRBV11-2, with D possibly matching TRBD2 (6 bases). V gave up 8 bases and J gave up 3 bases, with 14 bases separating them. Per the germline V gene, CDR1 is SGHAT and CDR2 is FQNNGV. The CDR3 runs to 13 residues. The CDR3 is CASGGTVGYEQYF. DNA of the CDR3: TGTGCCAGCGGCGGGACGGTGGGCTACGAGCAGTACTTC. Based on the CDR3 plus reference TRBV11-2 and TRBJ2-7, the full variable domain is EAGVAQSPRYKIIEKRQSVAFWCNPISGHATLYWYQQILGQGPKLLIQFQNNGVVDDSQLPKDRFSAERLKGVDSTLKIQPAKLEDSAVYLCASGGTVGYEQYFGPGTRLTVT.

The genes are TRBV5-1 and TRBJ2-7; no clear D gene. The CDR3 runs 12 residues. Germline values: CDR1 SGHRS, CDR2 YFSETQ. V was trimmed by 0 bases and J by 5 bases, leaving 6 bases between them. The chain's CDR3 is CASSLAAHEQYF. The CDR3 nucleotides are TGCGCCAGCAGCTTGGCTGCCCACGAGCAGTACTTC.

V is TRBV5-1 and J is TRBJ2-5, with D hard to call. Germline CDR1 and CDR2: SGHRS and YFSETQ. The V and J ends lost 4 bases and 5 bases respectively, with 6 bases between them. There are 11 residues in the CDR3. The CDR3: CASSRGETQYF. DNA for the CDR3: TGCGCCAGCAGCCGTGGGGAGACCCAGTACTTC.

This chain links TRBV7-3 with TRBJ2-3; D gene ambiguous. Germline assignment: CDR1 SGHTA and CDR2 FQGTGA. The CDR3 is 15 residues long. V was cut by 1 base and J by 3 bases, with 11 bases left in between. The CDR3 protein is CASSLSPAFTDTQYF. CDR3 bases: TGTGCCAGCAGCTTAAGTCCGGCATTTACAGATACGCAGTATTTT. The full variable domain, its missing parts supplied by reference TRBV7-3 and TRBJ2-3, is GAGVSQTPSNKVTEKGKYVELRCDPISGHTALYWYRQSLGQGPEFLIYFQGTGAADDSGLPNDRFFAVRPEGSVSTLKIQRTERGDSAVYLCASSLSPAFTDTQYFGPGTRLTVL.

The CDR3 region is CASSTRGGATEAFF. In nucleotides, the CDR3 is TGTGCCAGCAGCACGAGGGGGGGTGCCACTGAAGCTTTCTTT. V usage is TRBV9 and J usage is TRBJ1-1, with D possibly TRBD1 on 6 matching bases. V was pared by 4 bases and J by 4 bases, with 14 bases between. The CDR3 consists of 14 residues. Germline V lookup: CDR1 SGDLS, CDR2 YYNGEE.

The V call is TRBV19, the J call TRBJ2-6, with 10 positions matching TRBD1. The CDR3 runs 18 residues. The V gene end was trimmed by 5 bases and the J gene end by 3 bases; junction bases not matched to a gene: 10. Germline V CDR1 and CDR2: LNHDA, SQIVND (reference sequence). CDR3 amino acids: CASSAQTGGRNGANVLTF. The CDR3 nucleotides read TGTGCCAGTAGTGCCCAGACAGGGGGCAGGAATGGGGCCAACGTCCTGACTTTC. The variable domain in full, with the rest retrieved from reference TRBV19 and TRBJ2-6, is DGGITQSPKYLFRKEGQNVTLSCEQNLNHDAMYWYRQDPGQGLRLIYYSQIVNDFQKGDIAEGYSVSREKKESFPLTVTSAQKNPTAFYLCASSAQTGGRNGANVLTFGAGSRLTVL.

Written as DNA, the CDR3 is TGTGCCAGCAGAGCTACCGGACAGTACGAGCAGTACTTC. The encoded protein is CASRATGQYEQYF. The chain recombines TRBV28 with TRBJ2-7; D may be TRBD1 (6 bases). Trimming took off 6 bases at V and 4 bases at J, with 13 bases between the two ends. The CDR3 runs 13 residues. Germline V gene lookup returns CDR1 MDHEN and CDR2 SYDVKM.

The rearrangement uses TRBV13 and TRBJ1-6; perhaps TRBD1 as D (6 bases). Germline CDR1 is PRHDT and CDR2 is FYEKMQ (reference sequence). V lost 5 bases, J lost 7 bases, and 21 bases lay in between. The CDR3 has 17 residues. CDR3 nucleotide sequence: TGTGCCAGCAGCCTGAGCCTTATTGAGGGGGGGAATTCACCCCTCCACTTT. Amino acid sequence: CASSLSLIEGGNSPLHF. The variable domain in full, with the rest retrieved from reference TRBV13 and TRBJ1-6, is AAGVIQSPRHLIKEKRETATLKCYPIPRHDTVYWYQQGPGQDPQFLISFYEKMQSDKGSIPDRFSAQQFSDYHSELNMSSLELGDSALYFCASSLSLIEGGNSPLHFGNGTRLTVT.

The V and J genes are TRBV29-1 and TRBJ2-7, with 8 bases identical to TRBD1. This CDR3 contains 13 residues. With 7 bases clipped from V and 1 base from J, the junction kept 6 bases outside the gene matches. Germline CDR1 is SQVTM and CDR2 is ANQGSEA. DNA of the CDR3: TGCAGCGCCAGACAGGGGATTTCCTACGAGCAGTACTTC. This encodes CSARQGISYEQYF.

CDR3 sequence reads: CASSLRGLRGYNYGYTF. DNA for the CDR3: TGTGCCAGCAGCTTGAGGGGACTCAGGGGTTATAACTATGGCTACACCTTC. The chain joins TRBV5-6 to TRBJ1-2; D may be TRBD1 (6 bases). This CDR3 spans 17 amino acids. The germline V and J ends were trimmed by 1 base and 1 base, with 17 bases remaining between them. Germline assignment: CDR1 SGHDT and CDR2 YYEEEE. Combining the CDR3 with reference TRBV5-6 and TRBJ1-2 gives the whole variable domain DAGVTQSPTHLIKTRGQQVTLRCSPKSGHDTVSWYQQALGQGPQFIFQYYEEEERQRGNFPDRFSGHQFPNYSSELNVNALLLGDSALYLCASSLRGLRGYNYGYTFGSGTRLTVV.

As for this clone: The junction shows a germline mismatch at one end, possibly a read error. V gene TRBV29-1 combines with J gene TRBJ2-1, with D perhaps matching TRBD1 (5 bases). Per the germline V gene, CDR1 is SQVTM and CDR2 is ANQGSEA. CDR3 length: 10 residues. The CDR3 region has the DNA TGCAGCGTGGGGCGAGACCAAGTCCTCTTC. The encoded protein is CSVGRDQVLF.

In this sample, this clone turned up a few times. CDR3 in amino acids: CASSLVAGTGHNIQYF. CDR3 nucleotides: TGCGCCAGCAGCTTGGTCGCAGGGACAGGACACAACATTCAGTACTTC. V usage is TRBV5-1 and J usage is TRBJ2-4, with TRBD1 matching 8 bases. The J segment lost 7 bases and the V segment lost 0 bases, leaving 9 bases of the junction unmatched. Germline loops: CDR1 SGHRS, CDR2 YFSETQ. The CDR3 loop spans 16 amino acids.